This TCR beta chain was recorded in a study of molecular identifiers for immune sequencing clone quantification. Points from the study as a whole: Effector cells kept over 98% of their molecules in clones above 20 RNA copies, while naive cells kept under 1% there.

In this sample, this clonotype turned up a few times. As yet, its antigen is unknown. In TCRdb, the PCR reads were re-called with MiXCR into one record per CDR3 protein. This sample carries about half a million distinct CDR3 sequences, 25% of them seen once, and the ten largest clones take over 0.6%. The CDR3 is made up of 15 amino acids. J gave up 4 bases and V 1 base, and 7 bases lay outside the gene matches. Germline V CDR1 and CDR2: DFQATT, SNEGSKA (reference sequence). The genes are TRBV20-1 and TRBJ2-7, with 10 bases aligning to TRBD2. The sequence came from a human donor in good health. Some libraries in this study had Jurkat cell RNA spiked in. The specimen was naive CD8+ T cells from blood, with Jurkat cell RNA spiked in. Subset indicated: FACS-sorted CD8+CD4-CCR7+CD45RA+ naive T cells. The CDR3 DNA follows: TGCAGTGCTAGAGCTTTACTAGCGGGGTTGTACGAGCAGTACTTC. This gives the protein CSARALLAGLYEQYF.